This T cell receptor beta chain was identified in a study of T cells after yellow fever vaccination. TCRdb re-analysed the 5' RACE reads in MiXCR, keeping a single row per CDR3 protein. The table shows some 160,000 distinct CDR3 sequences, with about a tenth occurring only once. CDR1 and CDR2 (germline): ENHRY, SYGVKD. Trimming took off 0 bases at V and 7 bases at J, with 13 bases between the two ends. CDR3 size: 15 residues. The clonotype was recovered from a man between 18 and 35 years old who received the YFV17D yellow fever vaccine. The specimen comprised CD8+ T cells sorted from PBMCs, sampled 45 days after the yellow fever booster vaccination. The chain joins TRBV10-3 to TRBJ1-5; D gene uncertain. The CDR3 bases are TGTGCCATCAGTGAGTCGCGAGGGCTCGGGCAGCCCCAGCATTTT. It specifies CAISESRGLGQPQHF.